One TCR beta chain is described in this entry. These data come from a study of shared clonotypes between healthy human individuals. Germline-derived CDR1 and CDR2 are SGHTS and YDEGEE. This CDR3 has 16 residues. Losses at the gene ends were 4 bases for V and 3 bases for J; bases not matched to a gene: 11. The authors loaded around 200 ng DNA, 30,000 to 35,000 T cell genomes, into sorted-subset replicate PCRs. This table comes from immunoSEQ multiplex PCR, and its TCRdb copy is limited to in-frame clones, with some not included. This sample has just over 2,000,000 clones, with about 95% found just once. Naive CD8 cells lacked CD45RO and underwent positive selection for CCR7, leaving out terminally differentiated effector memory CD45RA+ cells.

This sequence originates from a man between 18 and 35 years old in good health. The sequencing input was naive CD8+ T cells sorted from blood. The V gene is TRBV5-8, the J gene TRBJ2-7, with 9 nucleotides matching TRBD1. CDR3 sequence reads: CASSAASGTGYYEQYF. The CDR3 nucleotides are TGTGCCAGCAGCGCCGCCTCCGGGACAGGGTACTACGAGCAGTACTTC. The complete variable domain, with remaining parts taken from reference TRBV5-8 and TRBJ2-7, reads EAGVTQSPTHLIKTRGQQATLRCSPISGHTSVYWYQQALGLGLQFLLWYDEGEERNRGNFPPRFSGRQFPNYSSELNVNALELEDSALYLCASSAASGTGYYEQYFGPGTRLTVT.